The 25 T cell receptor beta chains given below trace back to one sample, sequenced in a study of T cells in Graves' hyperthyroidism and ophthalmopathy. Amplification yielded TCR beta CDR3 regions, with RNA transcripts as the source. Researchers ran a first-round RT-PCR on the TCR CDR3 using the HTBI primer set. TCRdb analysed the multiplex PCR reads with MiXCR anew, one entry per CDR3 protein. The sample has about 530,000 distinct CDR3 sequences, under 20% seen once. The specimen was blood. These receptors were taken from a woman aged 18-29 years with Graves' ophthalmopathy.

This clonotype was seen a few times. The chain carries TRBV15 and TRBJ2-7, with D hard to call. Trimming left V 2 bases short and J 0 bases short, with 5 bases between. The CDR3 has 13 amino acids. CDR1 LNHNV and CDR2 YYDKDF come from the germline V gene (reference sequence). The CDR3 coding sequence is TGTGCCACCAGCAGACAGAGCTCCTACGAGCAGTACTTC. Encoded protein: CATSRQSSYEQYF.

CDR3: CATSSRTGGRQPQHF. The CDR3 coding sequence is TGTGCCACCAGTTCACGGACAGGGGGCCGTCAGCCCCAGCATTTT. The V and J genes are TRBV24-1 and TRBJ1-5, with TRBD1 matching 11 bases. V lost 6 bases and J lost 6; bases outside the gene matches: 6. The CDR3 has 15 residues. Germline V gives CDR1 KGHDR, CDR2 SFDVKD.

This clonotype was found many times. The chain uses TRBV28 and TRBJ2-1, with a tentative D call TRBD2 (6 bases). Germline V lookup: CDR1 MDHEN, CDR2 SYDVKM. Trimming took 4 bases from V and 6 from J, leaving 25 bases between them. This CDR3 is 18 amino acids long. Here the CDR3 reads CASSSHGPREVGLNEQFF. Written as DNA, the CDR3 is TGTGCCAGCAGTTCCCATGGTCCCAGGGAGGTCGGCCTCAATGAGCAGTTCTTC.

This clonotype appeared a few times. The gene calls are TRBV30 and TRBJ2-1; D remains unclear. CDR3 length: 14 residues. V lost 1 base to trimming and J lost 4 bases, with 11 bases between them. From germline, CDR1 is GTSNPN and CDR2 SVGIG (reference sequence). CDR3 sequence: CAWSGSSLYNEQFF. CDR3 DNA sequence: TGTGCCTGGAGTGGATCCTCTCTATACAATGAGCAGTTCTTC.

This clonotype came up many times. One end of the junction does not line up with germline, which may come from a read error. J is TRBJ2-3 and V is TRBV28, with D unclear. The CDR3 sequence is 15 residues long. Germline assignment: CDR1 MDHEN and CDR2 SYDVKM. The CDR3 sequence is CASITVRSPGDTQYF. In DNA, the CDR3 is TGTGCAAGCATAACTGTTCGCTCACCGGGAGATACGCAGTATTTT. The full variable domain, its missing parts supplied by reference TRBV28 and TRBJ2-3, is DVKVTQSSRYLVKRTGEKVFLECVQDMDHENMFWYRQDPGLGLRLIYFSYDVKMKEKGDIPEGYSVSREKKERFSLILESASTNQTSMYLCASITVRSPGDTQYFGPGTRLTVL.

The sample holds a few counts of this clonotype. The genes are TRBV6-1 and TRBJ2-3; tentative D call: TRBD2 (7 bases). V was pared by 5 bases and J by 2 bases, with 20 bases between. The CDR3 has 17 residues. The V gene's germline CDR1 is MNHNS and CDR2 SASEGT. The CDR3 nucleotides read TGTGCCAGCAGTCCTAGGAGAGGGGGGGCCAACACAGATACGCAGTATTTT. This encodes CASSPRRGGANTDTQYF.

This clonotype has more than one count but fewer than ten. The chain combines TRBV27 with TRBJ1-1; D is uncertain. V lost 0 bases and J 2 bases, leaving 10 bases between the germline ends. The CDR3 has 15 amino acids. In germline, CDR1 is MNHEY, CDR2 SMNVEV (reference sequence). The CDR3 DNA sequence: TGTGCCAGCAGTTTATCTTTCCGGTCTAACACTGAAGCTTTCTTT. Its translation: CASSLSFRSNTEAFF.

This clonotype was recorded many times. This chain uses TRBV20-1 with TRBJ2-7, with 7 bases identical to TRBD1. Germline CDR1 and CDR2: DFQATT and SNEGSKA (reference sequence). With 8 bases clipped from V and 4 bases from J, the junction kept 5 bases outside the gene matches. This CDR3 comprises 11 residues. CDR3 DNA sequence: TGCAGTTGGGACAGAGGATACGAGCAGTACTTC. Residues: CSWDRGYEQYF.

This clonotype has ten or more counts. V gene TRBV30 combines with J gene TRBJ1-2; perhaps TRBD1 as D (6 bases). Per germline, CDR1 GTSNPN and CDR2 SVGIG (reference sequence). The V and J ends lost 1 base and 7 bases respectively, with 10 bases between them. CDR3 size: 12 residues. The chain's CDR3 is CAWSDRVSGYTF. The CDR3 bases are TGTGCCTGGAGTGACAGGGTGTCTGGCTACACCTTC.

This chain joins TRBV9 and TRBJ2-3, with TRBD2 as a possible D gene (6 bases). Germline values: CDR1 SGDLS, CDR2 YYNGEE. V lost 3 bases and J lost 4, with 15 bases in between. The CDR3 extends over 15 amino acids. CDR3 sequence reads: CASSEGLGPADTQYF. CDR3 DNA: TGTGCCAGCAGCGAGGGACTGGGACCTGCAGATACGCAGTATTTT.

The CDR3 bases are TGTGCCAGCAGCGCAAGCTCCGGGACAGGGTACATCAGCACTGAAGCTTTCTTT. Amino acid sequence: CASSASSGTGYISTEAFF. V and J are TRBV9 and TRBJ1-1; 9 bases are a match to TRBD1. Per germline, CDR1 SGDLS and CDR2 YYNGEE. The CDR3 covers 18 residues. With V trimmed by 3 bases and J by 4 bases, 16 bases remained unmatched.

This clonotype occurred many times. The chain recombines TRBV2 with TRBJ2-6; D not resolved. The V end was cut by 8 bases, the J end by 0 bases, with 11 bases between. CDR3 length equals 15 residues. The germline gives CDR1 SNHLY, CDR2 FYNNEI. The CDR3 protein is CASLGIRSGANVLTF. For the CDR3, the DNA is TGTGCCAGCTTGGGAATCCGCTCTGGGGCCAACGTCCTGACTTTC.

This clonotype appeared a few times. The CDR3, as DNA: TGTGCCAGCAGCCTGCTGAGGCCAGATACGCAGTATTTT. Its protein product is CASSLLRPDTQYF. This chain joins TRBV7-9 and TRBJ2-3; no reliable D call. The ends were cut back, 5 bases at V and 4 bases at J, with 10 bases in the middle. Germline CDR1 and CDR2: SEHNR and FQNEAQ (reference sequence). The CDR3 length is 13 residues.

V is TRBV6-1 and J is TRBJ2-7; the D call may be TRBD1 or TRBD2 (5 bases each). Deletions cut 7 bases from V and 7 bases from J, with 17 bases between. The CDR3 loop spans 13 amino acids. CDR1 MNHNS and CDR2 SASEGT come from the germline V gene. The CDR3 here is CASIRTGAGEQYF. CDR3 sequence (DNA): TGTGCCAGCATCCGAACCGGGGCCGGGGAGCAGTACTTC.

This clonotype has at least ten counts. The gene calls are TRBV2 and TRBJ2-4; 7 bases are a match to TRBD2. The germline gives CDR1 SNHLY, CDR2 FYNNEI. The CDR3 sequence is 15 residues long. With 8 bases clipped from V and 0 bases from J, the junction kept 7 bases outside the gene matches. The CDR3 is CASGPGLLAKNIQYF. CDR3 coding DNA: TGTGCCAGCGGACCGGGACTACTAGCCAAAAACATTCAGTACTTC.

V usage is TRBV18 and J usage is TRBJ2-2, with D uncertain. CDR1 is KGHSH, CDR2 LQKENI, per germline. V dropped 8 bases and J dropped 0 bases, with 13 bases sitting between them. The CDR3 sequence is 15 residues long. CDR3 protein: CASSRLRANTGELFF. As DNA, the CDR3 is TGTGCCAGCAGCCGTCTCCGGGCGAACACCGGGGAGCTGTTTTTT.

This clonotype appeared many times. This chain connects TRBV12-3 or TRBV12-4 to TRBJ1-5; 9 nucleotides align to TRBD1. This CDR3 has 17 amino acids. Germline trimming cut 4 bases from V and 2 bases from J; bases unmatched to any gene: 9. CDR3 amino acids: CASSSDRRDRGNQPQHF. The CDR3 DNA sequence: TGTGCCAGCAGTTCCGACCGTAGGGACAGGGGCAATCAGCCCCAGCATTTT.

V and J are TRBV6-1 and TRBJ1-5; D unresolved. Germline assignment: CDR1 MNHNS and CDR2 SASEGT. Between the trimmed V and J ends, which lost 9 bases and 0 bases, there was a span of 12 bases. This CDR3 region has 14 residues. CDR3 nucleotide sequence: TGTGCCAGTTTACAGTTTTATAGCAATCAGCCCCAGCATTTT. It translates to CASLQFYSNQPQHF.

The genes are TRBV5-4 and TRBJ2-2, with 9 positions matching TRBD1. The CDR3 runs 16 residues. V shed 4 bases and J 4 bases; nucleotides not matched to a gene: 8. Looked up from germline, CDR1 is SGHNT and CDR2 is YYREEE (reference sequence). The CDR3 DNA follows: TGTGCCAGCAGCCGGAGACAGGGGGTGGGCACCGGGGAGCTGTTTTTT. Amino acid sequence: CASSRRQGVGTGELFF.

The CDR3 nucleotides are TGTGCCAGCGCTGGGGAGTACGGGAACACTGAAGCTTTCTTT. It codes for CASAGEYGNTEAFF. The rearrangement uses TRBV27 and TRBJ1-1; no definite D call. V dropped 8 bases and J dropped 1 base, with 14 bases sitting between them. The length of the CDR3 is 14 residues. From germline, CDR1 is MNHEY and CDR2 SMNVEV (reference sequence).

At least ten counts were recorded for this clonotype. This chain joins TRBV6-1 and TRBJ1-2, with 10 nucleotides matching TRBD1. The V segment lost 4 bases and the J segment 7 bases; nucleotides outside the gene matches: 6. Germline-derived CDR1 and CDR2 are MNHNS and SASEGT. CDR3 length: 14 amino acids. CDR3 coding DNA: TGTGCCAGCAGTGGACCCGGGACAGGGGTTGGCTACACCTTC. Protein sequence: CASSGPGTGVGYTF.

Concerning this clonotype itself: At one end the junction does not follow the germline gene, possibly because of a read error. This chain uses TRBV5-6 with TRBJ1-3; 7 bases align to TRBD1. Germline CDR1 reads SGHDT; CDR2 reads YYEEEE. The CDR3 extends over 15 amino acids. In DNA, the CDR3 is TGTGCCAGCAGCTTGGGACAGGGATTAGGAAACGCCATATATTTT. It codes for CASSLGQGLGNAIYF.

This clonotype appeared many times. The chain has TRBV6-5 and TRBJ1-6; D uncertain. From germline, CDR1 is MNHEY and CDR2 SVGAGI. Trimming took off 0 bases at V and 0 bases at J, with 6 bases between the two ends. CDR3 length: 16 residues. CDR3 sequence: CASSYSSSSYNSPLHF. CDR3 nucleotide sequence: TGTGCCAGCAGTTACTCTTCGAGCTCCTATAATTCACCCCTCCACTTT.

At least ten counts were recorded for this clonotype. V gene TRBV5-1 combines with J gene TRBJ2-7, with D perhaps given as TRBD1 or TRBD2 (5 bases each). V lost 3 bases, J lost 0 bases, and 10 bases lay in between. Germline values: CDR1 SGHRS, CDR2 YFSETQ. The CDR3 contains 14 residues. The CDR3 coding sequence is TGCGCCAGCAGCTATAGGGACCCCTCCTACGAGCAGTACTTC. Translated: CASSYRDPSYEQYF.

This clonotype occurred a few times. This rearrangement joins TRBV9 to TRBJ2-1; 9 nucleotides line up with TRBD2. V shed 1 base and J 3 bases; nucleotides not matched to a gene: 2. The CDR3 length is 15 residues. Per germline, CDR1 SGDLS and CDR2 YYNGEE. CDR3 protein: CASSVRLADYNEQFF. For the CDR3, the DNA is TGTGCCAGCAGCGTAAGACTAGCGGACTACAATGAGCAGTTCTTC.